The 21 T cell receptor beta chains below all came from one sample that was sequenced in a study of blood T cell repertoires in COVID-19. Data came from immunoSEQ multiplex PCR; TCRdb stores just in-frame clones and leaves some out. The data hold about 130,000 clones, with more than 85% observed a single time. Specimen: peripheral blood. The source is a man in his forties or fifties with active or convalescent COVID-19.

The chain joins TRBV4-3 to TRBJ1-2; 7 nucleotides line up with TRBD1. The CDR3 has 15 amino acids. From germline, CDR1 is LGHNA and CDR2 YSLEER. V dropped 1 base and J dropped 1; count of bases not matched to a gene: 3. CDR3 nucleotides: TGCGCCAGCAGCCAAGCGACAGGGCTTAACTATGGCTACACCTTC. Its protein is CASSQATGLNYGYTF.

The chain links TRBV11-3 to TRBJ2-5; perhaps TRBD1 as D (6 bases). V was trimmed by 5 bases and J by 3 bases, leaving 16 bases between them. CDR3 length: 15 residues. Per germline, CDR1 SGHNT and CDR2 YENEEA. CDR3 DNA: TGTGCCAGCAGCCAACAGGGAAAACTAGAAGAGACCCAGTACTTC. Protein: CASSQQGKLEETQYF.

The chain is built from TRBV11-2 and TRBJ2-7, with 11 bases aligning to TRBD2. V was clipped by 4 bases and J by 2 bases; unmatched bases: 7. The CDR3 totals 16 residues. Per germline, CDR1 SGHAT and CDR2 FQNNGV. The CDR3 loop is CASSSKPGLAAYEQYF. CDR3 nucleotides: TGTGCCAGCAGCTCGAAACCGGGACTAGCGGCCTACGAGCAGTACTTC.

V gene TRBV7-8 combines with J gene TRBJ1-1, with a weak D call TRBD1 (6 bases). The CDR3 covers 15 residues. Germline V gene sequence: CDR1 SGHVS, CDR2 FQNEAQ. Trimming took off 5 bases at V and 4 bases at J, with 17 bases between the two ends. The CDR3 is CASSPKHRVGTEAFF. CDR3 bases: TGTGCCAGCAGCCCCAAGCACAGGGTCGGCACTGAAGCTTTCTTT.

In its sample, this clone was seen once. The chain is built from TRBV6-2 or TRBV6-3 and TRBJ1-2, with 8 bases fitting TRBD1. Trimming cost V 2 bases and J 4 bases; bases outside gene matches: 3. The CDR3 spans 14 residues. CDR1 is MNHEY, CDR2 SVGEGT, per germline. In nucleotides, the CDR3 is TGTGCCAGCAGTTACGGACAGGGACCCTATGGCTACACCTTC. Translation gives CASSYGQGPYGYTF.

As DNA, the CDR3 is TGTGCCACCAGCGAGGGACCTAGGACAGGTGGGGCCAACGTCCTGACTTTC. The encoded protein is CATSEGPRTGGANVLTF. V and J are TRBV15 and TRBJ2-6; 7 nucleotides align to TRBD1. Germline lookup yields CDR1 LNHNV and CDR2 YYDKDF (reference sequence). The CDR3 has 17 amino acids. J gave up 3 bases and V 5 bases, and 10 bases lay outside the gene matches. The full variable domain, completed using reference TRBV15 and TRBJ2-6, is DAMVIQNPRYQVTQFGKPVTLSCSQTLNHNVMYWYQQKSSQAPKLLFHYYDKDFNNEADTPDNFQSRRPNTSFCFLDIRSPGLGDTAMYLCATSEGPRTGGANVLTFGAGSRLTVL.

The CDR3 loop reads CASSQDREGLRSPLHF. CDR3 bases: TGCGCCAGCAGCCAAGATCGCGAGGGCTTAAGGTCACCCCTCCACTTT. The genes are TRBV4-1 and TRBJ1-6; no clear D. The germline CDR1 and CDR2 sequences are MGHRA and YSYEKL. Trimming pared 0 bases from V and 10 bases from J, leaving 16 bases between. The CDR3 loop spans 16 amino acids.

This chain links TRBV3-1 (or the pseudogene TRBV3-2) with TRBJ2-1; 13 bases are a match to TRBD2. This CDR3 has 16 residues. Unmatched junction bases numbered 10, after V lost 5 bases and J lost 9 bases. Germline V gives CDR1 LGHDT, CDR2 YNNKEL (reference sequence). The DNA of the CDR3 is TGTGCCAGCAGCAGAACTACTAGCGGGGGGGAGAGTGAGCAGTTCTTC. This encodes CASSRTTSGGESEQFF.

The V and J genes are TRBV5-4 and TRBJ2-6; 12 nucleotides align to TRBD1. This CDR3 region has 18 residues. V shed 0 bases and J 10 bases; nucleotides not matched to a gene: 11. CDR1 is SGHNT, CDR2 YYREEE, per germline (reference sequence). The CDR3 spells CASSLGGQGAFTGNVLTF. The CDR3 nucleotides are TGTGCCAGCAGCTTGGGGGGACAGGGGGCGTTTACCGGGAACGTCCTGACTTTC. The variable domain in full, with the rest retrieved from reference TRBV5-4 and TRBJ2-6, is ETGVTQSPTHLIKTRGQQVTLRCSSQSGHNTVSWYQQALGQGPQFIFQYYREEENGRGNFPPRFSGLQFPNYSSELNVNALELDDSALYLCASSLGGQGAFTGNVLTFGAGSRLTVL.

This sequence joins TRBV4-1 and TRBJ2-4; 7 bases fit TRBD2. Germline CDR1 and CDR2: MGHRA and YSYEKL. The CDR3 spans 15 residues. The J segment lost 6 bases and the V segment lost 6 bases, leaving 11 bases of the junction unmatched. CDR3 sequence reads: CASSLGRTRGNIQYF. CDR3 nucleotides: TGCGCCAGCAGTCTCGGAAGGACTAGAGGAAACATTCAGTACTTC.

The gene calls are TRBV5-4 and TRBJ1-4; 9 bases are shared with TRBD1. CDR3 size: 15 residues. Germline-derived CDR1 and CDR2 are SGHNT and YYREEE (reference sequence). V was clipped by 4 bases and J by 7 bases; unmatched bases: 8. CDR3 residues: CASSPGGQGGEKLFF. The CDR3 nucleotides read TGTGCCAGCAGCCCAGGGGGACAGGGTGGTGAAAAACTGTTTTTT.

CDR3 sequence (DNA): TGCAGCGTTTATCTGGGCCCCTCTGGAAACACCATATATTTT. Amino acids: CSVYLGPSGNTIYF. This chain connects TRBV29-1 to TRBJ1-3; D uncertain. Germline-derived CDR1 and CDR2 are SQVTM and ANQGSEA. The CDR3 is 14 amino acids. V was clipped by 5 bases and J by 0 bases, with 11 bases between them.

The V call is TRBV19, the J call TRBJ1-5; 8 bases are a match to TRBD1. The CDR3 length is 15 residues. V gave up 9 bases and J gave up 4 bases; unmatched junction bases: 11. Germline V gene sequence: CDR1 LNHDA, CDR2 SQIVND (reference sequence). CDR3 residues: CASKDRERRNQPQHF. The DNA for the CDR3 is TGTGCCAGCAAGGACAGGGAGCGTAGGAATCAGCCCCAGCATTTT. Together with reference TRBV19 and TRBJ1-5, the CDR3 gives the full variable domain: DGGITQSPKYLFRKEGQNVTLSCEQNLNHDAMYWYRQDPGQGLRLIYYSQIVNDFQKGDIAEGYSVSREKKESFPLTVTSAQKNPTAFYLCASKDRERRNQPQHFGDGTRLSIL.

This clone was seen only once. V gene TRBV5-1 combines with J gene TRBJ2-5; TRBD1 aligns across 9 bases. CDR1 is SGHRS and CDR2 is YFSETQ in the germline V gene. The trim removed 4 bases at V and 1 base at J, leaving 11 bases unmatched. The length of the CDR3 is 17 residues. The CDR3 protein is CASSPGQGPIIQETQYF. As DNA, the CDR3 is TGCGCCAGCAGCCCGGGACAGGGCCCTATAATCCAAGAGACCCAGTACTTC.

The gene calls are TRBV19 and TRBJ1-1; TRBD1 is a possible D gene (5 bases). The CDR3 has 13 amino acids. Between the trimmed V and J ends, which lost 1 base and 5 bases, there was a span of 8 bases. CDR1 is LNHDA and CDR2 is SQIVND in the germline V gene (reference sequence). The chain's CDR3 is CASSIVKGTEAFF. CDR3 nucleotide sequence: TGTGCCAGTAGTATAGTAAAGGGGACTGAAGCTTTCTTT. Variable domain in full (rest from reference TRBV19 and TRBJ1-1): DGGITQSPKYLFRKEGQNVTLSCEQNLNHDAMYWYRQDPGQGLRLIYYSQIVNDFQKGDIAEGYSVSREKKESFPLTVTSAQKNPTAFYLCASSIVKGTEAFFGQGTRLTVV.

This clone was observed a single time. This rearrangement joins TRBV19 to TRBJ2-1; tentative D call: TRBD2 (5 bases). The V gene lost 7 bases and the J gene lost 0 bases, with 10 bases spanning the gap. This CDR3 spans 14 amino acids. CDR1 is LNHDA and CDR2 is SQIVND in the germline V gene (reference sequence). For the CDR3, the DNA is TGTGCCAGTACTAGTGGGAGCTCCTACAATGAGCAGTTCTTC. This translates into CASTSGSSYNEQFF.

This clone has a handful of counts. This chain links TRBV29-1 with TRBJ2-2, with D perhaps matching TRBD1 (6 bases). The CDR3 contains 15 residues. V lost 6 bases to trimming and J lost 0 bases, with 14 bases between them. CDR1 SQVTM and CDR2 ANQGSEA come from the germline V gene. The CDR3 is CSVMKQGTNTGELFF. DNA for the CDR3: TGCAGCGTCATGAAACAGGGCACGAACACCGGGGAGCTGTTTTTT.

The chain is built from TRBV19 and TRBJ1-5; possible D gene TRBD1, 5 bases. Germline values: CDR1 LNHDA, CDR2 SQIVND (reference sequence). V gave up 3 bases and J gave up 10 bases, with 16 bases separating them. The CDR3 spans 14 residues. The CDR3 loop reads CASSILDTKLPQHF. CDR3 nucleotides: TGTGCCAGTAGTATCTTGGACACCAAGCTTCCCCAGCATTTT.

V is TRBV5-1 and J is TRBJ1-1; TRBD1 might be the D (6 bases). This CDR3 spans 15 amino acids. V gave up 4 bases and J gave up 4 bases, with 17 bases separating them. CDR1 and CDR2 from the germline V gene are SGHRS and YFSETQ. In nucleotides, the CDR3 is TGCGCCAGCAGCGTGGAGAACAGGGAGGGCACTGAAGCTTTCTTT. Protein product: CASSVENREGTEAFF.

This clone showed up just a few times. V usage is TRBV12-5 and J usage is TRBJ2-7; 8 nucleotides line up with TRBD1. Germline trimming cut 8 bases from V and 6 bases from J; bases unmatched to any gene: 3. The CDR3 loop spans 11 amino acids. The germline CDR1 and CDR2 sequences are LGHNT and FRNRAP. The CDR3 DNA sequence: TGTGCTAGTACTGGGACAGGCGAGCAGTACTTC. This sequence encodes CASTGTGEQYF.

The CDR3 sequence is CASSEPTSGRVTDTQYF. DNA for the CDR3: TGTGCCAGCAGTGAACCGACTAGCGGGAGAGTGACAGATACGCAGTATTTT. The chain couples TRBV2 to TRBJ2-3; 12 bases match TRBD2. The V gene end was trimmed by 2 bases and the J gene end by 3 bases; junction bases not matched to a gene: 6. Germline V gene lookup returns CDR1 SNHLY and CDR2 FYNNEI. This CDR3 comprises 17 residues.